The source of this T cell receptor (beta chain) is a study of blood T cell repertoires in COVID-19. In germline, CDR1 is SGHDN, CDR2 FVKESK. V dropped 4 bases and J dropped 0 bases, with 16 bases sitting between them. This CDR3 contains 16 residues. Generated by immunoSEQ multiplex PCR, the TCRdb table keeps only in-frame clones and is missing some. The sample consists of 100,000 to 150,000 clones, around 80% of them appearing once. This chain links TRBV14 with TRBJ2-7; D might be TRBD2 (6 bases). The receptor's source is a man aged 35 to 55 with active or convalescent COVID-19. The sample consisted of peripheral blood. The CDR3 DNA reads as TGTGCCAGCAGCCCTTTTTCGGGAGCCCTCTCCTACGAGCAGTACTTC. Translated, it gives CASSPFSGALSYEQYF.